This TCR beta chain was found in a study of graft-versus-host responses after intestinal transplantation (dated by TCRdb to the early 2020s). As for the study more broadly: The transplants that recipients received were multivisceral, liver-intestinal, or isolated intestinal. Of the roughly 24 intestinal transplant recipients enrolled in the cohort, one of whom was a retransplant, a few patients without pretransplant specimens were excluded. Donor T cell macrochimerism was defined as a peak of at least 4% donor T cells among recipient peripheral blood mononuclear cells. After intestinal transplantation, graft-versus-host and host-versus-graft alloreactive T cell clones in the graft, circulation and bone marrow were tracked using bulk TCR-beta CDR3 sequencing. Every recipient was given anti-thymocyte globulin induction, followed by about 3 years of maintenance tacrolimus and steroids. Alloreactive clones were identified by sequencing pre-transplant mixed lymphocyte reaction products and comparing these products with unstimulated pre-transplant donor and recipient T cells. Instead of going to the commercial service, samples from a few later patients were sequenced in-house on an Illumina MiSeq and processed with MiXCR. What the study reported, not specific to this receptor: High GvH to HvG T cell clonal ratios were observed in the allografts of patients with donor T cell macrochimerism. Early after transplant, peak levels of circulating GvH clones were associated with declines in HvG clones. The conclusions were limited by the relatively low number and heterogeneity of the intestinal transplant patients. GvH clones were detected in recipient bone marrow, and some of these GvH clones were observed earlier in ileal mucosa or blood, consistent with an intestinal mucosal origin.

Points on this clone: It lacks a known antigen. Base quality data are lacking; no much larger clone is found one base away.

From the cysteine through the phenylalanine, the CDR3 covers 13 amino acids. The sequence is cut down to CDR3 DNA, 39 bases in frame from base 1. V has 6 bases trimmed and J has 3 bases trimmed; junction bases matching no gene number 5. Per the germline V gene (reference sequence), MNHEY is the CDR1 and SMNVEV is the CDR2. The library was produced with the immunoSEQ multiplex PCR assay. For most patients, genomic DNA was isolated with the Qiagen DNeasy Blood and Tissue Kit and sent frozen to Adaptive Biotechnologies for TCR sequencing. Adaptive Biotechnologies carried out high-throughput TCR-beta CDR3 sequencing of genomic DNA for most patients. Per the authors' processing: Adaptive's ImmunoSEQ software was the source of the TCR sequencing data for over 15 patients, while a few other patients were processed with MiXCR and VDJtools. To correct CD4 versus CD8 sorting errors, any sequence found in both subsets at a frequency ratio below 5:1 was removed. CDR3 nucleotide sequences shared between donor and recipient were removed because their origin could not be assigned. Alloreactive clones required at least 2-fold expansion over unstimulated cells and minimum CFSE-low frequency of 0.002% (template counts) or 0.001% (read counts). Clones detected in sequenced pre-transplant spleen, lymph node, or MLR CFSE-low populations of the donor or recipient were defined as mappable. Cumulative frequency of alloreactive clones was calculated as a percentage of all sequences weighted by copy number. What TCRdb holds here is the immuneACCESS table cut down to in-frame rearrangements. Part of the clones is not present; checked against another copy, under half of the missing clones reflect an unresolved V gene, and the others are unexplained. D and trimming were read from the DNA, whereas the V and J calls and clone size are those reported in that table. Counted in this sample were over 85,000 clones; about 93% of them appeared once. The ten biggest clones cover roughly 0.49% of the sample.

The time point tag for this specimen amounts to: cells obtained before transplantation from donor or recipient. CD3+CD4+ and CD3+CD8+ populations were FACS-sorted from unstimulated pre-transplant donor and recipient cells taken from spleen or lymph nodes. The rearrangement combines TRBV27 with TRBJ2-7; TRBD1 aligns with 7 central bases. This receptor was taken from a human donor who received an intestinal transplant. This specimen was unstimulated CD8+ T cells sorted from spleen or lymph node cells, taken before intestinal transplant. CDR3 region: CASRATGNYEQYF. The DNA sequence follows: TGTGCCAGCAGGGCGACAGGGAACTACGAGCAGTACTTC.